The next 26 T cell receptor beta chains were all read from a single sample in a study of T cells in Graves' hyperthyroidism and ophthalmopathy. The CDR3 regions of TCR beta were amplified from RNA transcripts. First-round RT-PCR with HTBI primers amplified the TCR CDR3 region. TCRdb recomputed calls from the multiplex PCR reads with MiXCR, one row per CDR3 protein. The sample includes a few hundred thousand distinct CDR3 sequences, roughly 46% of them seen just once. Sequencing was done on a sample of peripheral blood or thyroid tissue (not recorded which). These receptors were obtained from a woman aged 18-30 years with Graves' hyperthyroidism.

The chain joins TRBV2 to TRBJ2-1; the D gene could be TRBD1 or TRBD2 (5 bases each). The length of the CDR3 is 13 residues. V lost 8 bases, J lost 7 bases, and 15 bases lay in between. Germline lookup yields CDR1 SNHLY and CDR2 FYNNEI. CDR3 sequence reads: CASSQGRLNEQFF. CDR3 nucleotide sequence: TGTGCCAGCTCGCAGGGACGCTTAAATGAGCAGTTCTTC.

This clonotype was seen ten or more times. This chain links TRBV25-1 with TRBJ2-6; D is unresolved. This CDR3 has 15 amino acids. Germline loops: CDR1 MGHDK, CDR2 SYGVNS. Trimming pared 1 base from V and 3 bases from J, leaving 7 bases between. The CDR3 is CASSEFGLGANVLTF. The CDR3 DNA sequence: TGTGCCAGCAGTGAATTTGGTCTTGGGGCCAACGTCCTGACTTTC.

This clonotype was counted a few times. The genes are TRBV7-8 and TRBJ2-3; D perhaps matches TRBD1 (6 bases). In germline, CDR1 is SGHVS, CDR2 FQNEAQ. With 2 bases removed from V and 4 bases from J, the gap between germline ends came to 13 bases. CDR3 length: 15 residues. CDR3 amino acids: CASSLFGGEADTQYF. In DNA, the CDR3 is TGTGCCAGCAGCTTATTTGGGGGCGAGGCAGATACGCAGTATTTT.

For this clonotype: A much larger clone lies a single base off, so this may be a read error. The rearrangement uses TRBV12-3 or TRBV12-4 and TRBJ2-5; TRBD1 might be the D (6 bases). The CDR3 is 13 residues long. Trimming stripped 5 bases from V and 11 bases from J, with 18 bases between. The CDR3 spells CASSTNREWEQYF. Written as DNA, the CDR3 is TGTGCCAGCAGTACAAACAGGGAATGGGAGCAGTACTTC.

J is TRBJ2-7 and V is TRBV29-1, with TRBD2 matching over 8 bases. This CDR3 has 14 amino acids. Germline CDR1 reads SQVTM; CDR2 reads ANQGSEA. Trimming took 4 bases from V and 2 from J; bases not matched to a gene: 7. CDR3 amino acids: CSVVPGGLAYEQYF. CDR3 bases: TGCAGCGTTGTCCCGGGGGGACTAGCCTACGAGCAGTACTTC.

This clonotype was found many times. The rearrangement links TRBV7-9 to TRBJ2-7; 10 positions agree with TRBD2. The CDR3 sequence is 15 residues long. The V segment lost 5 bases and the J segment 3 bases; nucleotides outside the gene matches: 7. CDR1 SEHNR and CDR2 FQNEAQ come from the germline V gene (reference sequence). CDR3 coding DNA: TGTGCCAGCAGCCGCCCGGGACTAGCGAGCTACGAGCAGTACTTC. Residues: CASSRPGLASYEQYF. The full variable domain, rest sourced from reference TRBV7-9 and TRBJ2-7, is DTGVSQNPRHKITKRGQNVTFRCDPISEHNRLYWYRQTLGQGPEFLTYFQNEAQLEKSRLLSDRFSAERPKGSFSTLEIQRTEQGDSAMYLCASSRPGLASYEQYFGPGTRLTVT.

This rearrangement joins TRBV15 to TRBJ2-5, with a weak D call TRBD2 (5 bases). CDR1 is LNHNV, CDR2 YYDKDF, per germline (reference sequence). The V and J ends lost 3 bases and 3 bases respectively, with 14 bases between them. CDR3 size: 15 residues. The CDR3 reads CATSSLILGKETQYF. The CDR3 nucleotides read TGTGCCACCAGCAGCTTAATTCTCGGGAAAGAGACCCAGTACTTC.

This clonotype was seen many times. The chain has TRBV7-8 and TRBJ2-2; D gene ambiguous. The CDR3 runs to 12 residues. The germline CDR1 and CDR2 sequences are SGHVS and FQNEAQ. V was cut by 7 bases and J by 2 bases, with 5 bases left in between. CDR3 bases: TGTGCCAGCAAAGGAAACACCGGGGAGCTGTTTTTT. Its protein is CASKGNTGELFF.

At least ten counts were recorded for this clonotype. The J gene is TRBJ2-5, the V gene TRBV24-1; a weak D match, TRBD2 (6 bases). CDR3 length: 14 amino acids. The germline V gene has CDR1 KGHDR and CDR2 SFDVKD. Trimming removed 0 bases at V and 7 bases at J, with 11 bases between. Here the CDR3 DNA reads TGTGCCACCAGTGATTTGCACGGGGGTAGGACCCAGTACTTC. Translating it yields CATSDLHGGRTQYF.

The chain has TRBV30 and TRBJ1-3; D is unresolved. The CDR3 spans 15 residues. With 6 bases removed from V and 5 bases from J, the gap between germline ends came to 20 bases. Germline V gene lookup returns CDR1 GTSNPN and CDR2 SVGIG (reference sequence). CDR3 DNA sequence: TGTGCCTGTATAGACCGGGGAAGAAAAAGAAACACCATATATTTT. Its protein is CACIDRGRKRNTIYF.

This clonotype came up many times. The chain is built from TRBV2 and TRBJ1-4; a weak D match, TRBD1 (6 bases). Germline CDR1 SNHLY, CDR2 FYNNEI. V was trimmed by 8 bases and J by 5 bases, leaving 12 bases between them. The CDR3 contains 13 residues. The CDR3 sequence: CASGGPLNEKLFF. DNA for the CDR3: TGTGCCAGCGGGGGGCCGCTAAATGAAAAACTGTTTTTT.

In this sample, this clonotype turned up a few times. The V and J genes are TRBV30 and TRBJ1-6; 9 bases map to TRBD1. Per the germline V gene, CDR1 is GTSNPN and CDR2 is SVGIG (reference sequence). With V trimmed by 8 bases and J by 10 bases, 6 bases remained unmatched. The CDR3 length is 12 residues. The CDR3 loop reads CAQTGGESPLHF. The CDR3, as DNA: TGTGCCCAGACAGGGGGAGAGTCACCCCTCCACTTT.

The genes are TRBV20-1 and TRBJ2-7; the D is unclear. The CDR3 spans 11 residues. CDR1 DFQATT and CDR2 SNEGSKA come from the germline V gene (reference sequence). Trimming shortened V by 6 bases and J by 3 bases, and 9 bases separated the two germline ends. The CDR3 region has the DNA TGCAGTGCGGGGTACTACTACGAGCAGTACTTC. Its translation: CSAGYYYEQYF.

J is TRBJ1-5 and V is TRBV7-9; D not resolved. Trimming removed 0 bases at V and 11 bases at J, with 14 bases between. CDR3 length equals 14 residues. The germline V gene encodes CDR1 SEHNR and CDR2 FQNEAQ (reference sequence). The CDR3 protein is CASSLAFPGETQHF. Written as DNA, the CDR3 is TGTGCCAGCAGCTTAGCGTTTCCCGGAGAGACCCAGCATTTT.

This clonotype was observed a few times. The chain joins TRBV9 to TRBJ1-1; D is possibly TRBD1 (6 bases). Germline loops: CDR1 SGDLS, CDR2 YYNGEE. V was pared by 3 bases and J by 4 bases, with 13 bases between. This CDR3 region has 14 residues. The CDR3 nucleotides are TGTGCCAGCAGCGCAGGGGCGGGGCCCACTGAAGCTTTCTTT. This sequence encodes CASSAGAGPTEAFF. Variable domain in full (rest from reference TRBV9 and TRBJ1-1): DSGVTQTPKHLITATGQRVTLRCSPRSGDLSVYWYQQSLDQGLQFLIQYYNGEERAKGNILERFSAQQFPDLHSELNLSSLELGDSALYFCASSAGAGPTEAFFGQGTRLTVV.

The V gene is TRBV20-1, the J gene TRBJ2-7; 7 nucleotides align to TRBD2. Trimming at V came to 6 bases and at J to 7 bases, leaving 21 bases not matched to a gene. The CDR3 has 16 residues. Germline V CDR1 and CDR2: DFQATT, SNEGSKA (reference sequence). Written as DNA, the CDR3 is TGCAGTGCCAACCCAAGGGGAGGGAGTCTCACCGGGGAGCAGTACTTC. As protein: CSANPRGGSLTGEQYF.

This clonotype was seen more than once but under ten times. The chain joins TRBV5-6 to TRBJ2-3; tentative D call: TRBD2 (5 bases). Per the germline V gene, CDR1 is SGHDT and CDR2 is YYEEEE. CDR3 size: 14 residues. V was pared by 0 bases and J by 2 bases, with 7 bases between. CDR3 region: CASSLVASTDTQYF. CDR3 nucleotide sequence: TGTGCCAGCAGCTTGGTAGCGTCCACAGATACGCAGTATTTT.

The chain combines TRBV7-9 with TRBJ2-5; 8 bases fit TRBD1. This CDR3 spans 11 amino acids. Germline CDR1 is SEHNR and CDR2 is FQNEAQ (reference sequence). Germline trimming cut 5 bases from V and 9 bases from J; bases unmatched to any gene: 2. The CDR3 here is CASSQGQAQYF. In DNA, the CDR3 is TGTGCCAGCAGCCAGGGACAGGCCCAGTACTTC.

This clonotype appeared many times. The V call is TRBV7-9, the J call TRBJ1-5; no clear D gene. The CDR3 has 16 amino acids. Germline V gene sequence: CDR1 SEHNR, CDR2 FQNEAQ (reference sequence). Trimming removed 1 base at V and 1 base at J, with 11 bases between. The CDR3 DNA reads TGTGCCAGCAGCTTAGGCTCTGGGCAGAGCAATCAGCCCCAGCATTTT. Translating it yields CASSLGSGQSNQPQHF.

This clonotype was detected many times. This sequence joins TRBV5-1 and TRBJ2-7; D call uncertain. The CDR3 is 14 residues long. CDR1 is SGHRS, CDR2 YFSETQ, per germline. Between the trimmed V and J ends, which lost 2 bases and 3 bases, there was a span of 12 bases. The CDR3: CASSLEGSYYEQYF. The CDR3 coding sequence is TGCGCCAGCAGCTTAGAAGGATCGTACTACGAGCAGTACTTC.

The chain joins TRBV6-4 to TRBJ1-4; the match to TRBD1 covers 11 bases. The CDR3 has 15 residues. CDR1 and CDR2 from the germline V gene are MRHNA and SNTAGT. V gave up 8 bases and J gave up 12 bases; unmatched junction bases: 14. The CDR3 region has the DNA TGTGCCAGCGGGGTGGGGACAGGGGGGATCGAACAACTGTTTTTT. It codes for CASGVGTGGIEQLFF.

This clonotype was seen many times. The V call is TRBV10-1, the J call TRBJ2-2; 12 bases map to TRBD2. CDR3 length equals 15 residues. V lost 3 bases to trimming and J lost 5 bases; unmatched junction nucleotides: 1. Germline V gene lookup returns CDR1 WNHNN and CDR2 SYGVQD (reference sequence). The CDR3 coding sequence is TGCGCCAGCAGTGAAGGACTAGCGGGGACCGGGGAGCTGTTTTTT. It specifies CASSEGLAGTGELFF.

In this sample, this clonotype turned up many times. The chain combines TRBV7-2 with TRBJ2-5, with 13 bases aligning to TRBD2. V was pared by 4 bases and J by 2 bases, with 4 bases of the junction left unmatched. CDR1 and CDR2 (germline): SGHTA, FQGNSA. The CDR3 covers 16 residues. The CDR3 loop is CASSSGTSGNQETQYF. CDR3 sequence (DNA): TGTGCCAGCAGCTCCGGGACTAGCGGGAATCAAGAGACCCAGTACTTC. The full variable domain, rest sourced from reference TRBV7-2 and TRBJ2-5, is GAGVSQSPSNKVTEKGKDVELRCDPISGHTALYWYRQSLGQGLEFLIYFQGNSAPDKSGLPSDRFSAERTGGSVSTLTIQRTQQEDSAVYLCASSSGTSGNQETQYFGPGTRLLVL.

CDR3 sequence: CASSQNPGQGLGEKLFF. CDR3 nucleotide sequence: TGTGCCAGCAGTCAGAACCCGGGACAGGGTCTGGGTGAAAAACTGTTTTTT. The chain couples TRBV7-9 to TRBJ1-4; TRBD1 matches at 9 bases. Germline CDR1 reads SEHNR; CDR2 reads FQNEAQ (reference sequence). The J segment lost 7 bases and the V segment lost 6 bases, leaving 15 bases of the junction unmatched. This CDR3 is built from 17 residues.

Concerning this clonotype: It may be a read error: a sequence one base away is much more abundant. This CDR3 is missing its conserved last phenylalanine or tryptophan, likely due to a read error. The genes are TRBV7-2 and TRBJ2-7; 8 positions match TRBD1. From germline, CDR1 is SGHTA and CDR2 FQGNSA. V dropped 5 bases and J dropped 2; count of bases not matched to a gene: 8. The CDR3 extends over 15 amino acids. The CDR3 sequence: CASSQAGQGPYEQYL. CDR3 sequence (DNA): TGTGCCAGCAGCCAAGCCGGACAGGGACCCTACGAGCAGTACCTC.

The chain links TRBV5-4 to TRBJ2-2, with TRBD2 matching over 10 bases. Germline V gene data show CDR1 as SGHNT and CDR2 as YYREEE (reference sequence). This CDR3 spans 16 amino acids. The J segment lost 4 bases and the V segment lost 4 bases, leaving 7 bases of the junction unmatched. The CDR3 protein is CASSQRLAGLTGELFF. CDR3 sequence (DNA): TGTGCCAGCAGCCAAAGACTAGCGGGCCTCACCGGGGAGCTGTTTTTT.